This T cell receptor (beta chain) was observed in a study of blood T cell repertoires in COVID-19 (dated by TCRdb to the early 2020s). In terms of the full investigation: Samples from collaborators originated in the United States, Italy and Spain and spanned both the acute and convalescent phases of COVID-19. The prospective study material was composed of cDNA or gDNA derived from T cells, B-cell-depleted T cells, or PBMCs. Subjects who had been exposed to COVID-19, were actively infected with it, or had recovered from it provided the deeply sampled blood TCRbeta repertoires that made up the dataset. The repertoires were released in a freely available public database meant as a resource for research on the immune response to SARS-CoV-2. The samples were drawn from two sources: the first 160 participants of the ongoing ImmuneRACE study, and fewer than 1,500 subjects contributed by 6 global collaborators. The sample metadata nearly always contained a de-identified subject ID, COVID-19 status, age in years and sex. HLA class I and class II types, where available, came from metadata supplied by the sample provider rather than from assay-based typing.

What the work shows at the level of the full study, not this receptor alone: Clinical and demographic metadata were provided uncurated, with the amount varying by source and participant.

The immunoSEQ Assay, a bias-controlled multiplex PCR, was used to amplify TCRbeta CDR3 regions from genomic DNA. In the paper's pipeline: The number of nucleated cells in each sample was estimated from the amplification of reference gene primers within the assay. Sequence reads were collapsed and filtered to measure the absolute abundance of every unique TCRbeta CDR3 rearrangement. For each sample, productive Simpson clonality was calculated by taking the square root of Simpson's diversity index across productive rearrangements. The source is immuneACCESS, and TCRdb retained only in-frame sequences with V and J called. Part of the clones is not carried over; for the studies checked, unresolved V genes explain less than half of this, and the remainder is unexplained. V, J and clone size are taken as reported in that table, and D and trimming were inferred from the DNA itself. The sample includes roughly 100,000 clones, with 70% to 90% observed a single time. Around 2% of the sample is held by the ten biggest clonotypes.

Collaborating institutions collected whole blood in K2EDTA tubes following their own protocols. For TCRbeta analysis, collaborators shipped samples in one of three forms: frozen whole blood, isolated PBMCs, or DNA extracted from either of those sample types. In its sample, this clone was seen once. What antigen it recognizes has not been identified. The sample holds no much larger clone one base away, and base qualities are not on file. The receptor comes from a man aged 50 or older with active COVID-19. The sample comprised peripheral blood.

CDR3 region: CASSLGPRGDNSPLHF. The DNA sequence follows: TGCGCCAGCAGCTTGGGGCCCCGGGGGGATAATTCACCCCTCCACTTT. The chain couples TRBV5-1 to TRBJ1-6; a tentative D call is TRBD1 (5 bases match). V is reduced by 0 bases and J by 5 bases, leaving a spacing of 12 bases between them. Sequences SGHRS (CDR1) and YFSETQ (CDR2) are obtained from the germline V gene. There are 16 amino acids in the CDR3, from cysteine to phenylalanine inclusive. Only CDR3 DNA remains: 48 bases, in frame from the first base.